This T cell receptor beta chain derives from a study of T cell repertoires in cytomegalovirus infection. Whole-study context: Indications came from public TCR beta signatures; they pointed to CMV infection and to a matching HLA type.

With regard to this clonotype: No antigen is known for it.

TCRdb reprocessed the reads via MiXCR and lists one record per CDR3 protein. The sample lists fewer than 550,000 distinct CDR3 sequences; about 33% were seen once. Whole-study findings and limits: Carriers of CMV and the relevant HLA type were discriminated by public TCR beta frequency. The study found HLA-C-restricted CMV-specific TCR beta clonotypes dominating the ex vivo response.

Germline V gives CDR1 SEHNR, CDR2 FQNEAQ (reference sequence). The CDR3 runs 15 residues. V was cut by 1 base and J by 8 bases, with 14 bases left in between. The gene calls are TRBV7-9 and TRBJ1-4; tentative D call: TRBD1 (5 bases). The sequenced material came from PBMCs. This TCR was recovered from a human donor in good health (CMV status not recorded). Some clones in this sample may be carry-over from other donors' samples. CDR3 nucleotides: TGTGCCAGCAGCTTAGACCCAGGGACGGTGGAAAAACTGTTTTTT. The encoded protein is CASSLDPGTVEKLFF.